The present T cell receptor beta chain was sequenced within a study of blood T cell repertoires in COVID-19. The CDR3 runs to 17 residues. Source study methods: Reference gene primer amplification gave estimated nucleated cell counts. Using immunoSEQ multiplex PCR, the repertoire was profiled, and TCRdb retains in-frame clones only, with some absent. V and J calls plus clone size are reproduced from that table; the DNA served to infer D and trimming. This sample carries some 91,000 clones, 90% of them seen once, and the ten largest clones take about 1.7%. Sequenced: peripheral blood. This clonotype was sampled from a man in his fifties or sixties with acute or convalescent COVID-19. The rearrangement links TRBV21-1 to TRBJ2-1; the D call TRBD2 from the table was never checked on the DNA. TRBV21-1 is a recognized pseudogene. This CDR3 is CASSTRTSGGDGDEQFF. The CDR3 coding sequence is TGTGCCAGCAGCACCCGGACTAGCGGGGGAGATGGGGATGAGCAGTTCTTC.